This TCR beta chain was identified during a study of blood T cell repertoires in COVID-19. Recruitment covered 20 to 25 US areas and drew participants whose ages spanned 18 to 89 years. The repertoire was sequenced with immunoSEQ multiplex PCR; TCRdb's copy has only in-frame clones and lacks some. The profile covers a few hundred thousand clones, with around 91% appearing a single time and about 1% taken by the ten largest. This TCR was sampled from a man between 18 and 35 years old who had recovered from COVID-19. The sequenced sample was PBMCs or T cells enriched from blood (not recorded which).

The CDR3 coding sequence is TGTGCCACAAAACTGGGCGCTAATGAAAAACTGTTTTTT. Its translation: CATKLGANEKLFF. The chain employs TRBV6-5 and TRBJ1-4, with D hard to call. CDR3 size: 13 residues. The V gene lost 10 bases and the J gene lost 3 bases, with 12 bases spanning the gap. The V gene's germline CDR1 is MNHEY and CDR2 SVGAGI.